The 19 T cell receptor beta chains below come from one sample, sequenced in a study of T-cell memory formation after mild COVID-19. TCRdb fed the 5' RACE reads into MiXCR, producing one record per CDR3 protein. The repertoire holds under 450,000 distinct CDR3 sequences, with roughly an eighth as singletons. Sample: PBMCs or a T cell subset sorted from them (not recorded which). The source is a man aged 18-30 years who had mild COVID-19 (a few samples of this study predate the infection). Cell type and time point are not known.

The gene calls are TRBV6-5 and TRBJ1-4; the match to TRBD1 covers 7 bases. The CDR3 spans 13 residues. The germline V gene encodes CDR1 MNHEY and CDR2 SVGAGI. V lost 5 bases and J lost 6; bases outside the gene matches: 3. In DNA, the CDR3 is TGTGCCAGCAGTAGTGGGACAGATGAAAAACTGTTTTTT. This gives the protein CASSSGTDEKLFF.

The rearrangement uses TRBV7-2 and TRBJ2-2, with unresolved D. Germline-derived CDR1 and CDR2 are SGHTA and FQGNSA. The CDR3 totals 16 residues. Trimming shortened V by 9 bases and J by 0 bases, and 17 bases separated the two germline ends. CDR3 DNA sequence: TGTGCCAGAGGGAATGGGGTCATAGCGAACACCGGGGAGCTGTTTTTT. It specifies CARGNGVIANTGELFF.

This clonotype showed up just a few times. The CDR3 DNA reads TGTGCCAGCAGCTTAGGGGCGGCGGGGGGTCTTTGGGAGACCCAGTACTTC. Translating gives CASSLGAAGGLWETQYF. V is TRBV7-2 and J is TRBJ2-5, with 8 bases fitting TRBD2. Germline lookup yields CDR1 SGHTA and CDR2 FQGNSA. The trim removed 1 base at V and 5 bases at J, leaving 12 bases unmatched. This CDR3 is built from 17 residues.

This clonotype has only a few counts. The genes are TRBV9 and TRBJ1-2; maybe TRBD1 (6 bases). From germline, CDR1 is SGDLS and CDR2 YYNGEE. With 0 bases removed from V and 4 bases from J, the gap between germline ends came to 10 bases. The CDR3 loop spans 14 amino acids. The CDR3 region is CASSVEGDGYGYTF. The CDR3, as DNA: TGTGCCAGCAGCGTAGAGGGGGACGGCTATGGCTACACCTTC.

This chain connects TRBV7-2 to TRBJ2-2, with TRBD1 as a possible D gene (6 bases). The V end was cut by 6 bases, the J end by 5 bases, with 16 bases between. CDR1 SGHTA and CDR2 FQGNSA come from the germline V gene. This CDR3 has 15 amino acids. CDR3 amino acids: CASRGATFGTGELFF. DNA of the CDR3: TGTGCCAGCAGGGGGGCGACATTCGGTACCGGGGAGCTGTTTTTT.

This clonotype showed up just a few times. The V and J genes are TRBV11-2 and TRBJ1-5, with 9 bases lining up with TRBD1. The CDR3 extends over 14 amino acids. The trim removed 1 base at V and 9 bases at J, leaving 4 bases unmatched. CDR1 is SGHAT and CDR2 is FQNNGV in the germline V gene. DNA for the CDR3: TGTGCCAGCAGCTTAGGACAGGGGGGTTGGCCCCAGCATTTT. Its protein product is CASSLGQGGWPQHF.

The chain uses TRBV20-1 and TRBJ1-6; TRBD1 matches at 10 bases. The germline CDR1 and CDR2 sequences are DFQATT and SNEGSKA (reference sequence). The V segment lost 4 bases and the J segment 6 bases; nucleotides outside the gene matches: 6. The CDR3 runs 15 residues. CDR3: CSAKGDRGRNSPLHF. The CDR3, as DNA: TGCAGTGCTAAGGGGGACAGGGGTCGTAATTCACCCCTCCACTTT.

The gene calls are TRBV12-3 or TRBV12-4 and TRBJ1-1, with 9 positions matching TRBD1. The V segment lost 5 bases and the J segment 4 bases; nucleotides outside the gene matches: 8. The CDR3 is 15 amino acids. The CDR3 DNA is TGTGCCAGCAGTATACTACAGGGGGCGTTCACTGAAGCTTTCTTT. It yields the protein CASSILQGAFTEAFF.

The V gene is TRBV12-3 or TRBV12-4, the J gene TRBJ1-5; possibly TRBD1 for D (5 bases). This CDR3 is 15 amino acids long. The V end lost 5 bases, the J end lost 7 bases, and 18 bases lay between the germline ends. DNA for the CDR3: TGTGCCAGCAGTCCGTCTGGGGGAGGCGAGCAGCCCCAGCATTTT. Translation: CASSPSGGGEQPQHF.

This clonotype was seen more than once but under ten times. This chain links TRBV7-3 with TRBJ2-3; the D gene is possibly TRBD2 (6 bases). Germline values: CDR1 SGHTA, CDR2 FQGTGA. The CDR3 length is 11 residues. The V end lost 4 bases, the J end lost 14 bases, and 13 bases lay between the germline ends. The CDR3 loop is CASSSSGDLYF. The CDR3, as DNA: TGTGCCAGCAGCTCTTCGGGAGATCTGTATTTT.

This clonotype was seen many times. The rearrangement links TRBV4-3 to TRBJ1-4, with 9 bases fitting TRBD1. The CDR3 extends over 15 amino acids. Germline lookup yields CDR1 LGHNA and CDR2 YSLEER. Unmatched junction bases numbered 8, after V lost 6 bases and J lost 6 bases. The CDR3 coding sequence is TGCGCCAGCAGAACCGGGACAGGGTATGATGAAAAACTGTTTTTT. It codes for CASRTGTGYDEKLFF.

This chain connects TRBV7-9 to TRBJ2-5, with no clear D. The V end was cut by 4 bases, the J end by 5 bases, with 17 bases between. The CDR3 loop spans 15 amino acids. CDR1 is SEHNR and CDR2 is FQNEAQ in the germline V gene (reference sequence). The chain's CDR3 is CASSSRGYEGETQYF. As DNA, the CDR3 is TGTGCCAGCAGCTCGAGAGGTTACGAAGGGGAGACCCAGTACTTC. The full variable domain, with the rest looked up from reference TRBV7-9 and TRBJ2-5, is DTGVSQNPRHKITKRGQNVTFRCDPISEHNRLYWYRQTLGQGPEFLTYFQNEAQLEKSRLLSDRFSAERPKGSFSTLEIQRTEQGDSAMYLCASSSRGYEGETQYFGPGTRLLVL.

The chain combines TRBV7-3 with TRBJ1-2, with 9 bases matching TRBD1. V gave up 5 bases and J gave up 4 bases; unmatched junction bases: 5. This CDR3 is built from 14 residues. Germline CDR1 and CDR2: SGHTA and FQGTGA. The CDR3 coding sequence is TGTGCCAGCAGCCAGGGGACAGGGCCCTATGGCTACACCTTC. Translation: CASSQGTGPYGYTF.

The chain carries TRBV24-1 and TRBJ2-1; D gene unclear. Germline loops: CDR1 KGHDR, CDR2 SFDVKD. The length of the CDR3 is 16 residues. Trimming shortened V by 7 bases and J by 5 bases, and 20 bases separated the two germline ends. CDR3 sequence reads: CATSTTAAFRNNEQFF. In DNA form, the CDR3 reads TGTGCCACCAGCACCACCGCAGCTTTTAGGAACAATGAGCAGTTCTTC.

The table lists this clonotype with many counts. The chain combines TRBV4-3 with TRBJ2-5; 10 bases agree with TRBD1. This CDR3 has 17 residues. The V gene end was trimmed by 0 bases and the J gene end by 3 bases; junction bases not matched to a gene: 7. Germline V lookup: CDR1 LGHNA, CDR2 YSLEER. The CDR3 loop reads CASSQEPPGQGKETQYF. The CDR3 coding sequence is TGCGCCAGCAGCCAAGAGCCTCCGGGACAGGGGAAAGAGACCCAGTACTTC.

V is TRBV7-9 and J is TRBJ2-5, with 8 bases aligning to TRBD2. The V gene's germline CDR1 is SEHNR and CDR2 FQNEAQ (reference sequence). The trim removed 1 base at V and 3 bases at J, leaving 7 bases unmatched. The CDR3 loop spans 16 amino acids. CDR3 region: CASSLGSGGRKETQYF. The CDR3 DNA reads TGTGCCAGCAGCTTAGGGAGCGGGGGTCGGAAAGAGACCCAGTACTTC.

The chain recombines TRBV12-3 or TRBV12-4 with TRBJ2-5; the D gene is possibly TRBD1 (7 bases). Trimming removed 4 bases from V and 6 bases from J, with 15 bases in between. The CDR3 is 14 amino acids. CDR3 nucleotide sequence: TGTGCCAGCAGTTCCCCCCCAGGGGGGAAGACCCAGTACTTC. Translated, it gives CASSSPPGGKTQYF.

The genes are TRBV11-1 and TRBJ2-3, with D perhaps TRBD1 (5 bases). The germline V and J ends were trimmed by 1 base and 4 bases, with 9 bases remaining between them. Germline-derived CDR1 and CDR2 are SGHAT and FQDESV (reference sequence). The CDR3 totals 14 residues. CDR3 bases: TGTGCCAGCAGCTTAGGGGCAGGGCCAGATACGCAGTATTTT. Translating gives CASSLGAGPDTQYF.

This clonotype has just a few counts. V usage is TRBV15 and J usage is TRBJ2-7; perhaps TRBD1 as D (6 bases). CDR3 length: 15 amino acids. Germline lookup yields CDR1 LNHNV and CDR2 YYDKDF (reference sequence). V lost 0 bases to trimming and J lost 4 bases, with 13 bases between them. CDR3 nucleotide sequence: TGTGCCACCAGCAGAGATCGGGGCAGGGGTTACGAGCAGTACGTC. This codes for CATSRDRGRGYEQYV.